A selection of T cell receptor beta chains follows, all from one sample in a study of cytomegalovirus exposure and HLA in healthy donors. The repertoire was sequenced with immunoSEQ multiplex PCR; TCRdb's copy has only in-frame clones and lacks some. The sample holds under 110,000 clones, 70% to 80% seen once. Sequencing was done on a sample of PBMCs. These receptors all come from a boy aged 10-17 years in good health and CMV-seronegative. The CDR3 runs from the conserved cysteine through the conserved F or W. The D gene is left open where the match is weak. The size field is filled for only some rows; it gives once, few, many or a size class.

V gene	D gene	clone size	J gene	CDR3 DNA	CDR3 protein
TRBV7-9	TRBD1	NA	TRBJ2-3	TGTGCCAGCAGTTTGACAGGGTCGACAGATACGCAGTATTTT	CASSLTGSTDTQYF
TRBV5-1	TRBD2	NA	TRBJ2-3	TGCGCCAGCAGCTTAGGGACTAGCGGGAGAATCGGCACAGATACGCAGTATTTT	CASSLGTSGRIGTDTQYF
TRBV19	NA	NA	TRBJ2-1	TGTGCCAGTAGTAAAAGTCAGGGGTGGAGCTCCTACAATGAGCAGTTCTTC	CASSKSQGWSSYNEQFF
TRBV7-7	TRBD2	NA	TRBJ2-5	TGTGCTAGCAGCGTCGGACTAGCGGGAGAGACCCAGTACTTC	CASSVGLAGETQYF
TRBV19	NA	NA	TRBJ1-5	TGTGCCAGTAGTTGGACAGTAGGACTCAATCAGCCCCAGCATTTT	CASSWTVGLNQPQHF
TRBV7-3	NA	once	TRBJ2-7	TGTGCCAGCAGCTTAACGCCAGGGCAGGGCTACGAGCAGTACTTC	CASSLTPGQGYEQYF
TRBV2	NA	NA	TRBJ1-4	TGTGCCAGCCGGGTCTCTAATGAAAAACTGTTTTTT	CASRVSNEKLFF
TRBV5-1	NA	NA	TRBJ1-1	TGCGCCAGCAGCTTTGGCGGGAACACTGAAGCTTTCTTT	CASSFGGNTEAFF
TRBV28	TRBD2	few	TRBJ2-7	TGTGCCAGCAGTTTTAGGTGGGGACTAGCGGGAGACGAGCAGTACTTC	CASSFRWGLAGDEQYF
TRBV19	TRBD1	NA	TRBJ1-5	TGTGCCAGTAAGGATGGGACAGGGGCTTGGGGCAATCAGCCCCAGCATTTT	CASKDGTGAWGNQPQHF
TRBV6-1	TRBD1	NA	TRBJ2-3	TGTGCCAGCAGTAAGGACAGGGTCACAGATACGCAGTATTTT	CASSKDRVTDTQYF
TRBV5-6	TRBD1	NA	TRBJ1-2	TGTGCCAGCAGCTTTATGGACAGGGGGGGGTATGGCTACACCTTC	CASSFMDRGGYGYTF
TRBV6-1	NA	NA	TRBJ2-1	TGTGCCAGCAGTCCATACCTAAACTACAATGAGCAGTTCTTC	CASSPYLNYNEQFF
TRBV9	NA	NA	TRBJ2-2	TGTGCCTCCGGAGACTTCAATACCGGGGAGCTGTTTTTT	CASGDFNTGELFF
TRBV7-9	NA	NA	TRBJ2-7	TGTGCCAGCAGCTTATCGGGCAGGGGAGATTCCTACGAGCAGTACTTC	CASSLSGRGDSYEQYF
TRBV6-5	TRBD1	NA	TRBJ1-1	TGTGCCAGCAGCCGGACAGGGATAACTGAAGCTTTCTTT	CASSRTGITEAFF
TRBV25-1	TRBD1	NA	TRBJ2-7	TGTGCCAGCAGTGTAGGGGGACAGGGCTACGAGCAGTACTTC	CASSVGGQGYEQYF
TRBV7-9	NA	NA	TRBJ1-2	TGTGCCAGCAACCTCCTTGCCGCGGGCCATGGCTACACCTTC	CASNLLAAGHGYTF
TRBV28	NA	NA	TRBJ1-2	TGTGCCAGCAGTTTGGTCGGGGGTGGGGGTGGGGACTATGGCTACACCTTC	CASSLVGGGGGDYGYTF
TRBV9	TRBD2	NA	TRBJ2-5	TGTGCCAGCAGCGTCGGGGGGCAAGAGACCCAGTACTTC	CASSVGGQETQYF
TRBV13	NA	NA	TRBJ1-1	TGTGCCAGCAGCTTTAAGGGGTGGAACACTGAAGCTTTCTTT	CASSFKGWNTEAFF
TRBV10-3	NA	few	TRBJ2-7	TGTGCCACCACCGGCAGGGCGAGCTACGAGCAGTACTTC	CATTGRASYEQYF
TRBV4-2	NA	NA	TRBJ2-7	TGTGCCAGCAGCCGAGGACTAAGCGGGCTCTACGAGCAGTACTTC	CASSRGLSGLYEQYF
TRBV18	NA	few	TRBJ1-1	TGTGCCAGCTCACCCTTCGGGTACACTGAAGCTTTCTTT	CASSPFGYTEAFF
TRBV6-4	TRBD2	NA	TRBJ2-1	TGTGCCAGCAGTGAGGGGACTAGCGGGGCCGGTGAGCAGTTCTTC	CASSEGTSGAGEQFF
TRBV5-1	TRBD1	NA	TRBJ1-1	TGCGCCAGCAGCTTAAGACAGGGGGCGGACACTGAAGCTTTCTTT	CASSLRQGADTEAFF
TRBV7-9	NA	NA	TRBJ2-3	TGTGCCAGCACCCTCGGAGGGGGGGCCAGCACAGATACGCAGTATTTT	CASTLGGGASTDTQYF
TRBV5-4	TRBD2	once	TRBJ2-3	TGTGCCAGCAGCTGGGGACTAGTTAGCACAGATACGCAGTATTTT	CASSWGLVSTDTQYF
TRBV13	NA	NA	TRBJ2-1	TGTGCCAGCAGCTTAGGCCCCCTAAAGGGGCCCTACAATGAGCAGTTCTTC	CASSLGPLKGPYNEQFF
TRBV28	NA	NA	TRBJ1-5	TGTGCTATACGTTATAGTCAGGGCAACAATCAGCCCCAGCATTTT	CAIRYSQGNNQPQHF
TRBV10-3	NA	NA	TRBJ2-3	TGTGCCATCAGTGAGCTGGCAGGGGTGGATACGCAGTATTTT	CAISELAGVDTQYF
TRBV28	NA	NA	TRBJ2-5	TGTGCCAGCCAGGGGCGGGAGACCCAGTACTTC	CASQGRETQYF
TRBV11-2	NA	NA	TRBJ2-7	TGTGCCAGCAGCGCAGGGACAAACTCCTACGAGCAGTACTTC	CASSAGTNSYEQYF
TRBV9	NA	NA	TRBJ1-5	TGTGCCAGCAGCGTAGAAGGGGGTTATCAGCCCCAGCATTTT	CASSVEGGYQPQHF
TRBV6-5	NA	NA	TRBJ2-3	TGTGCCAGCAGTCCCCGTGGGCCTCCAGATACGCAGTATTTT	CASSPRGPPDTQYF
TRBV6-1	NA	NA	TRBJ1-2	TGTGCCAGCAGTGAGGGGGCATACTATGGCTACACCTTC	CASSEGAYYGYTF
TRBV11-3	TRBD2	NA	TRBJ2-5	TGTGCCAGCAGCTCGACTAGCGGGGGGACCCAGTACTTC	CASSSTSGGTQYF